Below are 11 T cell receptor beta chains sequenced from a single sample in a study of vaccination and CD4 T cells after COVID-19. With the Oncomine TCR Beta short-read assay, DNA from cultured CD4+ T cells was sequenced. TCRdb analysed the PCR reads with MiXCR anew, one entry per CDR3 protein. The sample has roughly 20,000 distinct CDR3 sequences; about 39% are singletons. Which antigens these TCRs recognize remains unknown. The treatment here: roughly 11-day PBMC culture with coronavirus spike peptide pools or control peptides (ViraFEST assay). Specimen: CD4+ T cells from blood, cultured in vitro, collected before SARS-CoV-2 vaccination. These receptors originate from a human donor who had recovered from COVID-19.

This chain links TRBV7-2 with TRBJ1-1; 8 nucleotides line up with TRBD1. J was trimmed by 1 base and V by 1 base; bases with no gene match: 2. The CDR3 is made up of 15 amino acids. Germline V CDR1 and CDR2: SGHTA, FQGNSA. The DNA of the CDR3 is TGTGCCAGCAGCTTAGTGGGGACAGGGAACACTGAAGCTTTCTTT. It translates to CASSLVGTGNTEAFF.

The gene calls are TRBV28 and TRBJ2-2; 9 bases match TRBD2. The CDR3 consists of 18 residues. Germline CDR1 reads MDHEN; CDR2 reads SYDVKM. V shed 6 bases and J 3 bases; nucleotides not matched to a gene: 14. CDR3 bases: TGTGCCAGCAGCCGAGGACTAGCGTGGATCGGGCACACCGGGGAGCTGTTTTTT. Amino acids: CASSRGLAWIGHTGELFF. Drawing the rest from reference TRBV28 and TRBJ2-2, the complete variable domain is DVKVTQSSRYLVKRTGEKVFLECVQDMDHENMFWYRQDPGLGLRLIYFSYDVKMKEKGDIPEGYSVSREKKERFSLILESASTNQTSMYLCASSRGLAWIGHTGELFFGEGSRLTVL.

This clonotype was counted only a few times. The chain recombines TRBV6-1 with TRBJ2-7, with D perhaps given as TRBD1 or TRBD2 (6 bases each). CDR1 and CDR2 (germline): MNHNS, SASEGT. V lost 5 bases, J lost 0 bases, and 8 bases lay in between. The CDR3 consists of 13 residues. CDR3 nucleotide sequence: TGTGCCAGCAGTCGGGGGCCCTCCTACGAGCAGTACTTC. It codes for CASSRGPSYEQYF.

Only a few counts were recorded for this clonotype. CDR3 region: CASSLNSVSASDTQYF. The CDR3 DNA sequence: TGTGCCAGCAGCTTGAACAGCGTTAGCGCCTCAGATACGCAGTATTTT. This chain joins TRBV5-6 and TRBJ2-3; tentatively, D is TRBD2 (5 bases). The CDR3 length is 16 residues. Deletions cut 1 base from V and 4 bases from J, with 16 bases between. Germline lookup yields CDR1 SGHDT and CDR2 YYEEEE.

The rearrangement joins TRBV11-2 to TRBJ1-1; D gene uncertain. This CDR3 is built from 15 residues. CDR1 is SGHAT, CDR2 FQNNGV, per germline. The V end lost 4 bases, the J end lost 1 base, and 13 bases lay between the germline ends. This CDR3 reads CASSSMGRRNTEAFF. The CDR3, as DNA: TGTGCCAGCAGCTCGATGGGGAGAAGGAACACTGAAGCTTTCTTT.

The chain employs TRBV2 and TRBJ1-2; D is perhaps TRBD1 (5 bases). V was trimmed by 5 bases and J by 14 bases, leaving 21 bases between them. The CDR3 consists of 13 residues. Germline CDR1 reads SNHLY; CDR2 reads FYNNEI. The CDR3 DNA reads TGTGCCAGCAGTTCCGATCGGGACGCCCGAAGGACCTTC. Translated, it gives CASSSDRDARRTF.

This clonotype was found a few times. V gene TRBV7-8 combines with J gene TRBJ2-1; D call uncertain. Germline loops: CDR1 SGHVS, CDR2 FQNEAQ. The CDR3 runs to 15 residues. V lost 6 bases and J lost 4, with 16 bases in between. The chain's CDR3 is CASRRSDITYNEQFF. The CDR3 coding sequence is TGTGCCAGCAGACGATCAGACATAACTTACAATGAGCAGTTCTTC. Supplemented by reference TRBV7-8 and TRBJ2-1, the full variable domain reads GAGVSQSPRYKVAKRGQDVALRCDPISGHVSLFWYQQALGQGPEFLTYFQNEAQLDKSGLPSDRFFAERPEGSVSTLKIQRTQQEDSAVYLCASRRSDITYNEQFFGPGTRLTVL.

The CDR3 loop is CASSLDGTSYEQYF. In DNA form, the CDR3 reads TGTGCCAGCAGCTTAGATGGGACCTCCTACGAGCAGTACTTC. V usage is TRBV11-3 and J usage is TRBJ2-1; D could derive from TRBD1 or TRBD2 (5 bases each). The J call is doubtful: the DNA matches TRBJ2-7 better. The CDR3 has 14 residues. Germline V gene sequence: CDR1 SGHNT, CDR2 YENEEA.

The rearrangement joins TRBV20-1 to TRBJ1-3; TRBD1 might be the D (5 bases). V lost 3 bases to trimming and J lost 0 bases, with 9 bases between them. The CDR3 has 14 amino acids. Looked up from germline, CDR1 is DFQATT and CDR2 is SNEGSKA (reference sequence). The CDR3 region is CSASVGTSGNTIYF. The CDR3 DNA reads TGCAGTGCTAGTGTAGGGACCTCTGGAAACACCATATATTTT.

This chain joins TRBV2 and TRBJ2-5; 7 nucleotides align to TRBD1. CDR3 length: 13 amino acids. Germline V gene sequence: CDR1 SNHLY, CDR2 FYNNEI. Unmatched junction bases numbered 3, after V lost 6 bases and J lost 2 bases. CDR3 sequence (DNA): TGTGCCAGCAGCGTGGACAGGCAAGAGACCCAGTACTTC. Its protein product is CASSVDRQETQYF.

V gene TRBV7-2 combines with J gene TRBJ2-5; TRBD2 matches at 7 bases. In germline, CDR1 is SGHTA, CDR2 FQGNSA. The CDR3 covers 18 residues. The J segment lost 4 bases and the V segment lost 3 bases, leaving 17 bases of the junction unmatched. The CDR3 spells CASSLERSQRGLLETQYF. CDR3 nucleotide sequence: TGTGCCAGCAGCTTGGAAAGGTCTCAGCGGGGCCTCTTAGAGACCCAGTACTTC.